This T cell receptor beta chain was retrieved from a study of molecular identifiers for immune sequencing clone quantification. Study findings and constraints: Should identical TCR molecules share a barcode, the sizes of highly expanded clones could be underestimated.

Trimming pared 3 bases from V and 9 bases from J, leaving 20 bases between. Germline values: CDR1 LGHDT, CDR2 YNNKEL (reference sequence). This CDR3 spans 15 amino acids. Details on this clonotype: Its antigen remains unidentified.

With listed TCR primers and previously described methods, bulk TCR libraries were prepared. TCRdb re-derived calls from the PCR reads in MiXCR, one entry per CDR3 protein. The profile shows about 300,000 distinct CDR3 sequences, about a fifth of them singletons. The chain couples TRBV3-1 to TRBJ2-5; D is uncertain. The receptor was derived from a human donor in good health. Some libraries in this study had Jurkat cell RNA spiked in. The sample comprised naive CD8+ T cells from blood, with Jurkat cell RNA spiked in. This sample's subset: FACS-sorted CD8+CD4-CCR7+CD45RA+ naive T cells. CDR3 sequence reads: CASSHVLGPRVSQYF. The DNA of the CDR3 is TGTGCCAGCAGCCATGTCCTAGGGCCGCGAGTATCCCAGTACTTC.